The 30 T cell receptor beta chains below all came from one sample that was sequenced in a study of cytomegalovirus exposure and HLA in healthy donors (dated by TCRdb to 2016 to 2017). The library was built by means of the immunoSEQ multiplex PCR assay. The multiplex PCR relied on a mix of 60 forward primers for TCR Vbeta segments and 13 reverse primers for TCR Jbeta segments. In its TCRdb copy, this immuneACCESS table keeps in-frame sequences only and misses some clones. Where compared with another copy, unresolved V genes explain less than half of these, and the others have no known cause. The table for this sample lists 95,000 to 100,000 clones; 76% of them were counted only once. The leading ten clones occupy roughly 4% of the sample. Sequenced sample: PBMCs. The receptors come from a middle-aged man in good health and CMV-seronegative.

The chain joins TRBV7-2 to TRBJ1-3, with D maybe TRBD1 (5 bases). Trimming removed 0 bases from V and 0 bases from J, with 15 bases in between. The germline CDR1 and CDR2 sequences are SGHTA and FQGNSA. The CDR3 runs 18 residues. The CDR3 nucleotides are TGTGCCAGCAGCTTAGCGCCGGCAGGGCTGAGCTCTGGAAACACCATATATTTT. Its translation is CASSLAPAGLSSGNTIYF.

The chain carries TRBV4-1 and TRBJ2-4; D perhaps matches TRBD1 (6 bases). The V end lost 1 base, the J end lost 0 bases, and 16 bases lay between the germline ends. Per the germline V gene, CDR1 is MGHRA and CDR2 is YSYEKL. The CDR3 is 18 amino acids. CDR3 protein: CASSQATGQTLAKNIQYF. The CDR3 coding sequence is TGCGCCAGCAGCCAAGCCACCGGACAGACTTTAGCCAAAAACATTCAGTACTTC.

V is TRBV6-1 and J is TRBJ1-2; D is unclear. The ends were cut back, 0 bases at V and 4 bases at J, with 9 bases in the middle. The V gene's germline CDR1 is MNHNS and CDR2 SASEGT. The CDR3 runs to 14 residues. DNA of the CDR3: TGTGCCAGCAGTGAAGCGCTTCGAGGCTATGGCTACACCTTC. This codes for CASSEALRGYGYTF.

The sample holds a few counts of this clone. In DNA, the CDR3 is TGTGCCAGCAGCTTGTGGCGTGGGGGCGCCGTCTTAGCCAAAAACATTCAGTACTTC. Its translation is CASSLWRGGAVLAKNIQYF. The chain employs TRBV5-6 and TRBJ2-4; tentative D call: TRBD1 (6 bases). Germline assignment: CDR1 SGHDT and CDR2 YYEEEE. The CDR3 runs 19 residues. V lost 1 base and J lost 0, with 20 bases in between.

This rearrangement joins TRBV7-8 to TRBJ1-2; 12 bases line up with TRBD1. V trimming: 5 bases; J trimming: 4 bases; junction bases outside the gene matches: 5. The CDR3 is made up of 15 amino acids. Germline V gene data show CDR1 as SGHVS and CDR2 as FQNEAQ. The CDR3 DNA sequence: TGTGCCAGCAGCCCCGGGACAGGGGGCTCCTATGGCTACACCTTC. The encoded protein is CASSPGTGGSYGYTF.

The rearrangement joins TRBV5-1 to TRBJ2-5; D uncertain. The CDR3 is 13 amino acids. The V and J ends lost 3 bases and 1 base respectively, with 7 bases between them. The germline V gene encodes CDR1 SGHRS and CDR2 YFSETQ. CDR3 DNA sequence: TGCGCCAGCAGCTCCTACCTCCAAGAGACCCAGTACTTC. This sequence encodes CASSSYLQETQYF.

The gene calls are TRBV19 and TRBJ1-5; D gene uncertain. The CDR3 spans 15 residues. Per germline, CDR1 LNHDA and CDR2 SQIVND (reference sequence). Trimming took 0 bases from V and 1 from J, leaving 7 bases between them. In DNA form, the CDR3 reads TGTGCCAGTAGTATAGATCACATGAGCAATCAGCCCCAGCATTTT. It translates to CASSIDHMSNQPQHF.

The chain combines TRBV11-2 with TRBJ1-1; 8 bases fit TRBD1. The CDR3 runs to 15 residues. The ends lost 2 bases at V and 8 bases at J; junction bases unmatched: 10. Germline lookup yields CDR1 SGHAT and CDR2 FQNNGV. CDR3 sequence: CASSLIGAGGQEAFF. The CDR3, as DNA: TGTGCCAGCAGCTTAATCGGGGCAGGGGGCCAAGAAGCTTTCTTT.

The chain links TRBV4-1 to TRBJ1-4; D perhaps matches TRBD1 (5 bases). This CDR3 has 15 residues. Trimming cost V 1 base and J 6 bases, with 12 bases left between them. Looked up from germline, CDR1 is MGHRA and CDR2 is YSYEKL. CDR3 protein: CASSQVAGVYEKLFF. CDR3 bases: TGCGCCAGCAGCCAAGTCGCGGGGGTGTATGAAAAACTGTTTTTT.

V and J are TRBV29-1 and TRBJ2-5; 8 bases align to TRBD1. V shed 5 bases, J shed 2 bases, and the junction held 4 bases outside the gene matches. This CDR3 has 13 residues. Germline loops: CDR1 SQVTM, CDR2 ANQGSEA. CDR3 in amino acids: CSVSQGAQETQYF. CDR3 nucleotides: TGCAGCGTTAGCCAGGGGGCTCAAGAGACCCAGTACTTC.

This CDR3 is CASSPQGGLMNTEAFF. The CDR3 DNA reads as TGTGCCAGTAGCCCTCAGGGGGGACTCATGAACACTGAAGCTTTCTTT. The V gene is TRBV19, the J gene TRBJ1-1, with 7 positions matching TRBD1. The CDR3 runs 16 residues. CDR1 and CDR2 (germline): LNHDA, SQIVND (reference sequence). V shed 6 bases and J 0 bases; nucleotides not matched to a gene: 10.

The rearrangement uses TRBV19 and TRBJ1-2, with no clear D. CDR1 is LNHDA, CDR2 SQIVND, per germline (reference sequence). The V and J ends lost 0 bases and 4 bases respectively, with 12 bases between them. This CDR3 has 15 residues. CDR3 nucleotides: TGTGCCAGTAGTATAGATCACCGGCAGGCCTATGGCTACACCTTC. Protein product: CASSIDHRQAYGYTF.

The rearrangement links TRBV27 to TRBJ2-5, with 10 positions matching TRBD1. With the DNA end fitting TRBJ2-7 better, the J assignment may be wrong. The CDR3 covers 14 residues. CDR1 MNHEY and CDR2 SMNVEV come from the germline V gene (reference sequence). The CDR3 spells CASSWGTGVREQYF. CDR3 coding DNA: TGTGCCAGCAGTTGGGGGACAGGGGTACGCGAGCAGTACTTC.

V is TRBV7-8 and J is TRBJ1-2; TRBD1 matches 8 bases. Per the germline V gene, CDR1 is SGHVS and CDR2 is FQNEAQ. With 7 bases clipped from V and 3 bases from J, the junction kept 10 bases outside the gene matches. The length of the CDR3 is 15 residues. The CDR3 DNA follows: TGTGCCAGCAATCCGACAGGGGTTTGGGACTATGGCTACACCTTC. It encodes CASNPTGVWDYGYTF.

The chain employs TRBV27 and TRBJ1-2, with D perhaps TRBD1 (6 bases). The V and J ends lost 3 bases and 0 bases respectively, with 11 bases between them. CDR3 size: 15 residues. Germline V CDR1 and CDR2: MNHEY, SMNVEV (reference sequence). The CDR3 sequence is CASSFQGLANYGYTF. In nucleotides, the CDR3 is TGTGCCAGCAGTTTTCAGGGGTTGGCTAACTATGGCTACACCTTC.

This clone was picked up a small number of times. The V and J genes are TRBV18 and TRBJ2-7; D is undetermined. Germline CDR1 KGHSH, CDR2 LQKENI. CDR3 length: 13 amino acids. V was trimmed by 2 bases and J by 2 bases, leaving 7 bases between them. The CDR3 is CASSPAAAYEQYF. CDR3 bases: TGTGCCAGCTCACCAGCCGCAGCCTACGAGCAGTACTTC.

The rearrangement joins TRBV7-2 to TRBJ1-1; D remains ambiguous. V lost 6 bases and J lost 8, with 16 bases in between. Germline V gives CDR1 SGHTA, CDR2 FQGNSA. The CDR3 covers 13 residues. The CDR3 DNA sequence: TGTGCCAGCAGACCGGCAGGATCTACCGAAGCTTTCTTT. It codes for CASRPAGSTEAFF.

DNA for the CDR3: TGTGCCAGCAGTCCCCTCGGACAGGGCGGAGGCTACACCTTC. This sequence encodes CASSPLGQGGGYTF. The chain couples TRBV27 to TRBJ1-2, with 8 bases matching TRBD1. The J segment lost 8 bases and the V segment lost 5 bases, leaving 10 bases of the junction unmatched. The CDR3 loop spans 14 amino acids. Per the germline V gene, CDR1 is MNHEY and CDR2 is SMNVEV (reference sequence).

Concerning this clone: The germline gene is not matched at one end of the junction; a read error may be the cause. The rearrangement joins TRBV5-1 to TRBJ2-3; D possibly corresponds to TRBD2 (7 bases). This CDR3 is 13 amino acids long. Germline CDR1 and CDR2: SGHRS and YFSETQ. CDR3 protein: CASSLERGGIMNF. Here the CDR3 DNA reads TGCGCCAGCAGCTTAGAACGCGGGGGCATCATGAATTTT.

The chain couples TRBV27 to TRBJ2-7; D remains unclear. Trimming cost V 3 bases and J 4 bases, with 10 bases left between them. Germline-derived CDR1 and CDR2 are MNHEY and SMNVEV (reference sequence). The CDR3 has 13 amino acids. This chain's CDR3 is CASSFDMEYEQYF. In DNA, the CDR3 is TGTGCCAGCAGTTTCGATATGGAGTACGAGCAGTACTTC.

The V gene is TRBV6-4, the J gene TRBJ1-6, with TRBD1 identical over 7 bases. Germline loops: CDR1 MRHNA, CDR2 SNTAGT. V shed 3 bases and J 13 bases; nucleotides not matched to a gene: 3. The CDR3 is 12 amino acids. As DNA, the CDR3 is TGTGCCAGCAGTGATGGCAGGGGGCCCCTCCACTTT. Its translation: CASSDGRGPLHF.

The chain has TRBV7-2 and TRBJ2-5; D gene uncertain. The CDR3 consists of 12 residues. Trimming cost V 1 base and J 5 bases, with 5 bases left between them. Germline lookup yields CDR1 SGHTA and CDR2 FQGNSA. The CDR3 spells CASSLERETQYF. DNA for the CDR3: TGTGCCAGCAGCTTAGAGAGGGAGACCCAGTACTTC.

This chain links TRBV5-1 with TRBJ2-7; D unclear. V was pared by 1 base and J by 4 bases, with 3 bases between. The CDR3 has 11 residues. Per the germline V gene, CDR1 is SGHRS and CDR2 is YFSETQ. The DNA of the CDR3 is TGCGCCAGCAGCTTGCAATACGAGCAGTACTTC. It encodes CASSLQYEQYF.

This chain uses TRBV9 with TRBJ2-1; TRBD2 matches at 7 bases. The germline V gene encodes CDR1 SGDLS and CDR2 YYNGEE. The CDR3 sequence is 15 residues long. With V trimmed by 0 bases and J by 4 bases, 4 bases remained unmatched. CDR3: CASSVDAGVYNEQFF. The CDR3 nucleotides are TGTGCCAGCAGCGTAGATGCGGGGGTGTACAATGAGCAGTTCTTC.

A few counts support this clone. This chain links TRBV9 with TRBJ2-5; D is unclear. Germline CDR1 and CDR2: SGDLS and YYNGEE. The CDR3 is 12 amino acids. V lost 4 bases and J lost 5, with 9 bases in between. The CDR3 protein is CASSPHGETQYF. CDR3 nucleotides: TGTGCCAGCAGCCCCCACGGGGAGACCCAGTACTTC.

Only a few counts were recorded for this clone. The gene calls are TRBV12-1 and TRBJ1-1; the table's D call, TRBD1, was not checked against the DNA. TRBV12-1 is designated a pseudogene. The CDR3 runs to 18 residues. Here the CDR3 reads CASSPKTGTGGCNTEAFF. As DNA, the CDR3 is TGTGCCAGCAGCCCAAAAACCGGGACAGGCGGATGTAACACTGAAGCTTTCTTT.

This chain joins TRBV25-1 and TRBJ2-5; D remains unclear. This CDR3 spans 11 amino acids. V lost 3 bases and J lost 5, with 4 bases in between. Germline CDR1 is MGHDK and CDR2 is SYGVNS. As DNA, the CDR3 is TGTGCCAGCAGTGATCTGGAGACCCAGTACTTC. Translated, it gives CASSDLETQYF.

This clone was picked up a small number of times. The CDR3 DNA sequence: TGCGCCAGCATGGCAGTTACAAACACTGAAGCTTTCTTT. Its protein is CASMAVTNTEAFF. The chain recombines TRBV10-1 with TRBJ1-1, with D unresolved. Germline CDR1 and CDR2: WNHNN and SYGVQD (reference sequence). Trimming removed 7 bases at V and 2 bases at J, with 11 bases between. This CDR3 region has 13 residues.

This sequence joins TRBV21-1 and TRBJ2-1; TRBD2 was called by the table and not checked on the DNA. TRBV21-1 represents a pseudogene. The CDR3 sequence is 15 residues long. CDR3 protein: CASSKRRLVTRKQFF. CDR3 sequence (DNA): TGTGCCAGCAGCAAACGCCGACTCGTGACTAGGAAGCAGTTCTTC.

This clone is a singleton in its sample. The gene calls are TRBV18 and TRBJ2-3; D might be TRBD2 (6 bases). Trimming shortened V by 2 bases and J by 0 bases, and 9 bases separated the two germline ends. The CDR3 consists of 15 residues. Germline CDR1 KGHSH, CDR2 LQKENI. CDR3 region: CASSPSGLSTDTQYF. The CDR3 nucleotides read TGTGCCAGCTCACCATCGGGACTCAGCACAGATACGCAGTATTTT.